Sequencing of this TCR beta chain was carried out in a study of cytomegalovirus exposure and HLA in healthy donors. This clone was seen only once. The antigen is not known. Researchers ran the PCR with 60 Vbeta and 13 Jbeta primers. The repertoire was sequenced with immunoSEQ multiplex PCR; TCRdb's copy has only in-frame clones and lacks some. In the table there are 150,000 to 200,000 clones, around 84% of which are singletons. Whole-study results and caveats: In a later analysis, specific HLA alleles were associated with around 17,000 TCR beta sequences at a 0.05 false discovery rate. The authors reported that TCR beta sequences could predict HLA-A and HLA-B alleles. These predictions were accurate for most subjects in the first cohort. A missense variant in DCLRE1C was later tied to TCR beta V- and J-gene trimming. A later analysis found TCR association rates differed by HLA locus, highest for DRB1 and lowest for HLA-C.

The V gene's germline CDR1 is SEHNR and CDR2 FQNEAQ (reference sequence). There are 19 residues in the CDR3. V lost 5 bases to trimming and J lost 0 bases; unmatched junction nucleotides: 12. Input material: PBMCs. This clonotype was obtained from a woman in her 50s in good health and CMV-seropositive. J is TRBJ1-6 and V is TRBV7-9; the match to TRBD1 covers 8 bases. The CDR3 reads CASSPRTGQPGSYNSPLHF. The CDR3 DNA reads TGTGCCAGCAGCCCCCGGACAGGGCAACCCGGCTCCTATAATTCACCCCTCCACTTT.